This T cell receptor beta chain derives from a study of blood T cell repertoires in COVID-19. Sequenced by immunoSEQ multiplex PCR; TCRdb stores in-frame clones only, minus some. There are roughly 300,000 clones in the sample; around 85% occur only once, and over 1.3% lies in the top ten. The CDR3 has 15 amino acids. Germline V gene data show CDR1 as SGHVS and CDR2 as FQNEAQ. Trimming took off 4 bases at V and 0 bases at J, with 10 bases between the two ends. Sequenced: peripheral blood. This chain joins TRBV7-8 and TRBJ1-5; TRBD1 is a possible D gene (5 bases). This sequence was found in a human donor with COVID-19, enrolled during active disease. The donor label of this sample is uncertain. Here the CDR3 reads CASSWDLYSNQPQHF. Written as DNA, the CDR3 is TGTGCCAGCAGCTGGGACTTGTATAGCAATCAGCCCCAGCATTTT.